A single sample is the source of the 9 T cell receptor beta chains below, sequenced in a study of response to subunit inactivated influenza vaccine. A single record per CDR3 protein comes from TCRdb applying MiXCR to the RT-PCR reads. The sample contains about 500,000 distinct CDR3 sequences, approximately 16% of which appear only once. This material consisted of CD4+ T cells sorted from PBMCs, taken around 25 months after vaccination. Receptor source: a man aged 45 to 75 who received an inactivated influenza vaccine.

This clonotype was recorded a few times. The chain links TRBV4-1 to TRBJ1-2; D remains unclear. V lost 2 bases, J lost 4 bases, and 20 bases lay in between. CDR3 length equals 17 residues. Germline CDR1 reads MGHRA; CDR2 reads YSYEKL. CDR3 nucleotides: TGCGCCAGCAGCCAAAGGCTATACAGTCAGTCGATCTATGGCTACACCTTC. Residues: CASSQRLYSQSIYGYTF.

The chain links TRBV11-2 to TRBJ2-5, with 13 positions matching TRBD2. This CDR3 has 15 residues. V shed 6 bases, J shed 5 bases, and the junction held 6 bases outside the gene matches. Germline CDR1 is SGHAT and CDR2 is FQNNGV. DNA of the CDR3: TGTGCCAGCAGACCAGGACTAGCGGGAGAGGAGACCCAGTACTTC. Translated, it gives CASRPGLAGEETQYF.

The chain couples TRBV5-1 to TRBJ2-2; tentatively, D is TRBD1 (7 bases). The length of the CDR3 is 14 residues. Trimming removed 5 bases from V and 6 bases from J, with 14 bases in between. Looked up from germline, CDR1 is SGHRS and CDR2 is YFSETQ. CDR3 protein: CASRMARGAGELFF. The CDR3 DNA sequence: TGCGCCAGCAGGATGGCCAGGGGGGCCGGGGAGCTGTTTTTT.

This clonotype was seen a handful of times. V is TRBV20-1 and J is TRBJ1-4, with D tentatively TRBD1 (6 bases). This CDR3 is built from 16 residues. Trimming shortened V by 5 bases and J by 5 bases, and 21 bases separated the two germline ends. Germline V CDR1 and CDR2: DFQATT, SNEGSKA (reference sequence). CDR3: CSAVPWDQGHNEKLFF. CDR3 coding DNA: TGCAGTGCTGTGCCGTGGGACCAGGGACACAATGAAAAACTGTTTTTT.

In DNA, the CDR3 is TGCAGCGTTGATAATCTAGGGGTTACTGAAGCTTTCTTT. Its protein is CSVDNLGVTEAFF. The V gene is TRBV29-1, the J gene TRBJ1-1; maybe TRBD1 (5 bases). V lost 3 bases and J lost 5, with 13 bases in between. Germline V gene lookup returns CDR1 SQVTM and CDR2 ANQGSEA. The CDR3 covers 13 residues.

This clonotype was observed a handful of times. V gene TRBV20-1 combines with J gene TRBJ2-3; possible D gene TRBD1, 5 bases. The V end lost 4 bases, the J end lost 6 bases, and 23 bases lay between the germline ends. The germline V gene has CDR1 DFQATT and CDR2 SNEGSKA (reference sequence). This CDR3 has 16 residues. CDR3 nucleotide sequence: TGCAGTGCTAATGGCGCGGAAGGGGAACGGATGGATACGCAGTATTTT. Translation gives CSANGAEGERMDTQYF.

This clonotype showed up just a few times. The chain links TRBV5-1 to TRBJ1-4; 7 bases map to TRBD1. Germline V gene data show CDR1 as SGHRS and CDR2 as YFSETQ. This CDR3 spans 16 amino acids. The junction had 6 bases not matched to a gene; V was cut back by 4 bases and J by 0 bases. CDR3: CASSPGTATTNEKLFF. CDR3 DNA: TGCGCCAGCAGCCCCGGGACAGCTACAACTAATGAAAAACTGTTTTTT. Using reference TRBV5-1 and TRBJ1-4 for the parts outside the CDR3, the full variable domain is KAGVTQTPRYLIKTRGQQVTLSCSPISGHRSVSWYQQTPGQGLQFLFEYFSETQRNKGNFPGRFSGRQFSNSRSEMNVSTLELGDSALYLCASSPGTATTNEKLFFGSGTQLSVL.

This clonotype came up many times. The V call is TRBV10-3, the J call TRBJ2-7; 12 bases fit TRBD2. Per germline, CDR1 ENHRY and CDR2 SYGVKD. V dropped 0 bases and J dropped 6; count of bases not matched to a gene: 3. CDR3 length: 15 amino acids. The CDR3 spells CAISESASGRGEQYF. CDR3 sequence (DNA): TGTGCCATCAGTGAGTCAGCTAGCGGGAGGGGCGAGCAGTACTTC.

This clonotype was detected only a few times. This chain connects TRBV24-1 to TRBJ2-1, with D possibly TRBD1 on 6 matching bases. The germline V and J ends were trimmed by 0 bases and 1 base, with 9 bases remaining between them. Germline V CDR1 and CDR2: KGHDR, SFDVKD. The CDR3 length is 16 residues. For the CDR3, the DNA is TGTGCCACCAGTGATTTGCACGGGACATCCTACAATGAGCAGTTCTTC. Translating it yields CATSDLHGTSYNEQFF.